Following are 32 T cell receptor beta chains from one sample sequenced in a study of blood T cell repertoires in COVID-19. Repertoires were generated with immunoSEQ multiplex PCR, while TCRdb's copy carries only in-frame clones and drops some. Here the sample spans 200,000 to 250,000 clones, 88% being singletons. Sequenced material: peripheral blood. These receptors originate from a woman in her fifties or sixties with acute or convalescent COVID-19.

In its sample, this clone was seen once. The chain uses TRBV5-1 and TRBJ1-2, with 7 positions matching TRBD1. Germline values: CDR1 SGHRS, CDR2 YFSETQ. The CDR3 extends over 13 amino acids. V lost 4 bases to trimming and J lost 4 bases; unmatched junction nucleotides: 4. The CDR3 region has the DNA TGCGCCAGCAGCCCGGGACAGACCTATGGCTACACCTTC. It encodes CASSPGQTYGYTF.

The chain couples TRBV10-1 to TRBJ1-1; TRBD1 matches at 7 bases. The germline V gene encodes CDR1 WNHNN and CDR2 SYGVQD (reference sequence). This CDR3 is 15 amino acids long. V shed 3 bases and J 1 base; nucleotides not matched to a gene: 5. DNA for the CDR3: TGCGCCAGCAGTGATTACAGGGGCTCGAACACTGAAGCTTTCTTT. This translates into CASSDYRGSNTEAFF.

The chain links TRBV28 to TRBJ1-5; D is possibly TRBD1 (6 bases). V gave up 5 bases and J gave up 3 bases, with 14 bases separating them. There are 15 residues in the CDR3. The germline V gene encodes CDR1 MDHEN and CDR2 SYDVKM. The CDR3 sequence: CASSRDKRLNQPQHF. DNA for the CDR3: TGTGCCAGCAGTAGGGACAAAAGACTCAATCAGCCCCAGCATTTT.

In this sample, this clone turned up once. The chain has TRBV3-1 (or the pseudogene TRBV3-2) and TRBJ2-7; D remains unclear. Between the trimmed V and J ends, which lost 1 base and 6 bases, there was a span of 7 bases. This CDR3 is 12 amino acids long. Germline lookup yields CDR1 LGHDT and CDR2 YNNKEL (reference sequence). CDR3 protein: CASSQVGSEQYF. CDR3 nucleotide sequence: TGTGCCAGCAGCCAAGTGGGCAGCGAGCAGTACTTC.

The chain joins TRBV18 to TRBJ1-5; no definite D call. V lost 4 bases and J lost 0, with 7 bases in between. The germline gives CDR1 KGHSH, CDR2 LQKENI. The CDR3 is made up of 14 amino acids. Here the CDR3 DNA reads TGTGCCAGCTCACTAGCTTATAGCAATCAGCCCCAGCATTTT. It is translated as CASSLAYSNQPQHF.

The rearrangement uses TRBV30 and TRBJ2-7, with 7 bases identical to TRBD1. Germline trimming cut 5 bases from V and 5 bases from J; bases unmatched to any gene: 9. Germline CDR1 and CDR2: GTSNPN and SVGIG (reference sequence). There are 13 residues in the CDR3. CDR3 amino acids: CAWEPGGANEQYF. In DNA form, the CDR3 reads TGTGCCTGGGAACCAGGGGGTGCGAACGAGCAGTACTTC.

The rearrangement uses TRBV18 and TRBJ2-1, with 14 bases that match TRBD2. CDR1 KGHSH and CDR2 LQKENI come from the germline V gene. The CDR3 totals 16 residues. The V segment lost 0 bases and the J segment 15 bases; nucleotides outside the gene matches: 10. The CDR3 DNA is TGTGCCAGCTCACCACCCGGACTAGCGGGAGGAGTAGTGAGGTTCTTC. This gives the protein CASSPPGLAGGVVRFF.

The J gene is TRBJ1-2, the V gene TRBV5-4; unclear D gene. The CDR3 has 17 residues. V was clipped by 5 bases and J by 2 bases, with 22 bases between them. Per the germline V gene, CDR1 is SGHNT and CDR2 is YYREEE (reference sequence). CDR3 sequence (DNA): TGTGCCAGCAGACGGGCCGGCCTCGGAGGAACGAACTATGGCTACACCTTC. Translated, it gives CASRRAGLGGTNYGYTF.

This chain joins TRBV5-4 and TRBJ2-1; TRBD1 matches at 8 bases. CDR3 length equals 14 residues. Trimming at V came to 1 base and at J to 9 bases, leaving 6 bases not matched to a gene. Germline CDR1 is SGHNT and CDR2 is YYREEE (reference sequence). The DNA of the CDR3 is TGTGCCAGCAGCTTGCCCCGACAGGGGAGTGAGCAGTTCTTC. Translating gives CASSLPRQGSEQFF.

The chain recombines TRBV7-9 with TRBJ2-7, with D maybe TRBD1 (5 bases). The CDR3 runs to 16 residues. Between the trimmed V and J ends, which lost 5 bases and 0 bases, there was a span of 17 bases. The germline V gene has CDR1 SEHNR and CDR2 FQNEAQ (reference sequence). CDR3 coding DNA: TGTGCCAGCAGCCCAGGGAAGACGGGCCTCTCCTACGAGCAGTACTTC. This codes for CASSPGKTGLSYEQYF.

The rearrangement links TRBV6-4 to TRBJ1-2; possible D gene TRBD1, 5 bases. The V gene lost 0 bases and the J gene lost 8 bases, with 10 bases spanning the gap. Germline CDR1 reads MRHNA; CDR2 reads SNTAGT. The CDR3 extends over 13 amino acids. The CDR3 nucleotides read TGTGCCAGCAGTGACTCCTCGGGGGACGGCTACACCTTC. It codes for CASSDSSGDGYTF.

This sequence joins TRBV5-6 and TRBJ2-7; 8 bases agree with TRBD2. V dropped 3 bases and J dropped 2; count of bases not matched to a gene: 7. CDR1 and CDR2 from the germline V gene are SGHDT and YYEEEE. The CDR3 sequence is 15 residues long. CDR3 amino acids: CASSSGGRATYEQYF. CDR3 nucleotides: TGTGCCAGCAGCTCGGGGGGGAGGGCGACCTACGAGCAGTACTTC.

This clone was seen once. The J gene is TRBJ1-6, the V gene TRBV5-1; TRBD1 agrees at 8 bases. The CDR3 consists of 15 residues. V lost 7 bases, J lost 9 bases, and 12 bases stayed unmatched. Germline CDR1 and CDR2: SGHRS and YFSETQ. This CDR3 is CASSHGLTGASPLHF. Written as DNA, the CDR3 is TGCGCCAGCTCCCATGGGTTGACAGGGGCTTCACCCCTCCACTTT.

This chain joins TRBV19 and TRBJ2-1, with a tentative D call TRBD2 (6 bases). Germline CDR1 reads LNHDA; CDR2 reads SQIVND (reference sequence). This CDR3 region has 15 residues. The ends were cut back, 2 bases at V and 4 bases at J, with 12 bases in the middle. The CDR3 DNA follows: TGTGCCAGTAGTATATCGGACTATTCTTACAATGAGCAGTTCTTC. Encoded protein: CASSISDYSYNEQFF.

The chain combines TRBV29-1 with TRBJ1-1; 12 nucleotides match TRBD1. This CDR3 contains 13 residues. Trimming removed 7 bases from V and 5 bases from J; junction bases left unmatched: 5. CDR1 is SQVTM, CDR2 ANQGSEA, per germline. DNA for the CDR3: TGCAGCGGCTGGGACAGGGGGCTTACTGAAGCTTTCTTT. Protein product: CSGWDRGLTEAFF. The full variable domain, rest sourced from reference TRBV29-1 and TRBJ1-1, is SAVISQKPSRDICQRGTSLTIQCQVDSQVTMMFWYRQQPGQSLTLIATANQGSEATYESGFVIDKFPISRPNLTFSTLTVSNMSPEDSSIYLCSGWDRGLTEAFFGQGTRLTVV.

The gene calls are TRBV6-5 and TRBJ1-4, with 8 bases identical to TRBD1. CDR3 length: 14 amino acids. J was trimmed by 4 bases and V by 5 bases; bases with no gene match: 3. Germline V gene sequence: CDR1 MNHEY, CDR2 SVGAGI. The CDR3 DNA reads TGTGCCAGCAGTCTCGACAGGGGTAATGAAAAACTGTTTTTT. Its translation is CASSLDRGNEKLFF.

V and J are TRBV3-1 (or the pseudogene TRBV3-2) and TRBJ2-7; 7 bases line up with TRBD1. This CDR3 spans 14 amino acids. Germline-derived CDR1 and CDR2 are LGHDT and YNNKEL (reference sequence). Losses at the gene ends were 2 bases for V and 1 base for J; bases not matched to a gene: 2. The CDR3 protein is CASSQRQGSYEQYF. The CDR3 DNA follows: TGTGCCAGCAGCCAACGACAGGGATCCTACGAGCAGTACTTC.

The CDR3 DNA reads TGTGCCAGAAGCTTCCGGACCCCGCGGGAAACTGAAGCTTTCTTT. It specifies CARSFRTPRETEAFF. V is TRBV5-3 and J is TRBJ1-1; D unclear. TRBV5-3 is annotated as an ORF whose role is uncertain. The CDR3 is made up of 15 amino acids. V lost 2 bases, J lost 5 bases, and 16 bases lay in between.

In its sample, this clone was seen once. The rearrangement uses TRBV11-3 and TRBJ2-3, with a weak D call TRBD2 (6 bases). From germline, CDR1 is SGHNT and CDR2 YENEEA. The length of the CDR3 is 16 residues. V was trimmed by 4 bases and J by 0 bases, leaving 14 bases between them. The CDR3, as DNA: TGTGCCAGCAGCTACGGGGGTATGGCTAGCACAGATACGCAGTATTTT. It codes for CASSYGGMASTDTQYF.

The V call is TRBV7-9, the J call TRBJ1-2, with a tentative D call TRBD1 (5 bases). Germline lookup yields CDR1 SEHNR and CDR2 FQNEAQ (reference sequence). The CDR3 sequence is 13 residues long. The ends were cut back, 4 bases at V and 7 bases at J, with 13 bases in the middle. CDR3 coding DNA: TGTGCCAGCAGCTCCAGTAGTAGGGGTGGCTACACCTTC. It translates to CASSSSSRGGYTF.

CDR3 DNA: TGTGCCAGCAGTATCAGGGAAAAAGCCTACGAGCAGTACTTC. Its protein is CASSIREKAYEQYF. The V call is TRBV6-5, the J call TRBJ2-7, with D tentatively TRBD1 (5 bases). This CDR3 has 14 residues. Germline-derived CDR1 and CDR2 are MNHEY and SVGAGI. The V end lost 5 bases, the J end lost 2 bases, and 13 bases lay between the germline ends.

This chain uses TRBV10-3 with TRBJ1-1; D is uncertain. CDR1 is ENHRY and CDR2 is SYGVKD in the germline V gene. The CDR3 spans 13 residues. Between the trimmed V and J ends, which lost 6 bases and 0 bases, there was a span of 8 bases. Written as DNA, the CDR3 is TGTGCCATCAGAGTAACAGTGAACACTGAAGCTTTCTTT. The encoded protein is CAIRVTVNTEAFF.

The V and J genes are TRBV6-8 and TRBJ2-3; TRBD2 matches 11 bases. The CDR3 runs 19 residues. Germline CDR1 is MNHGY and CDR2 is SAAAGT. The trim removed 2 bases at V and 2 bases at J, leaving 12 bases unmatched. The CDR3 sequence: CASSYETLAGVRVTDTQYF. The CDR3, as DNA: TGTGCCAGCAGTTACGAAACACTAGCGGGAGTCCGGGTCACAGATACGCAGTATTTT.

The rearrangement joins TRBV7-2 to TRBJ2-3; 11 bases are shared with TRBD2. CDR3 length: 16 residues. J gave up 2 bases and V 5 bases, and 6 bases lay outside the gene matches. In germline, CDR1 is SGHTA, CDR2 FQGNSA. CDR3 DNA: TGTGCCAGCAGCAAAAAGACTAGCGGGGCCACAGATACGCAGTATTTT. This gives the protein CASSKKTSGATDTQYF.

The rearrangement links TRBV11-2 to TRBJ1-1; no definite D call. The CDR3 covers 14 residues. Germline V lookup: CDR1 SGHAT, CDR2 FQNNGV. Trimming removed 0 bases at V and 4 bases at J, with 9 bases between. The chain's CDR3 is CASSLDPGLTEAFF. In nucleotides, the CDR3 is TGTGCCAGCAGCTTAGATCCAGGTCTCACTGAAGCTTTCTTT.

V usage is TRBV5-6 and J usage is TRBJ1-1; 8 positions match TRBD1. Germline loops: CDR1 SGHDT, CDR2 YYEEEE. J gave up 3 bases and V 5 bases, and 18 bases lay outside the gene matches. The CDR3 covers 18 residues. Written as DNA, the CDR3 is TGTGCCAGCAGGTTCGGAACGACAGGGGTAGGAGGAGACACTGAAGCTTTCTTT. It encodes CASRFGTTGVGGDTEAFF.

In this sample, this clone turned up a few times. The chain uses TRBV27 and TRBJ1-6; 7 positions match TRBD1. From germline, CDR1 is MNHEY and CDR2 SMNVEV (reference sequence). The CDR3 sequence is 15 residues long. V gave up 6 bases and J gave up 6 bases; unmatched junction bases: 8. The CDR3 loop reads CASRSQGPGNSPLHF. CDR3 sequence (DNA): TGTGCCAGCAGATCACAGGGGCCGGGTAATTCACCCCTCCACTTT.

This rearrangement joins TRBV7-3 to TRBJ2-1; maybe TRBD2 (5 bases). Trimming removed 6 bases from V and 3 bases from J, with 9 bases in between. The CDR3 extends over 13 amino acids. The germline V gene has CDR1 SGHTA and CDR2 FQGTGA. CDR3 nucleotide sequence: TGTGCCAGCAGTTATAGCGTCTACAATGAGCAGTTCTTC. Its protein is CASSYSVYNEQFF.

This clone was observed once. J is TRBJ2-2 and V is TRBV7-2; D might be TRBD1 (6 bases). The V and J ends lost 3 bases and 4 bases respectively, with 9 bases between them. The CDR3 loop spans 14 amino acids. Germline loops: CDR1 SGHTA, CDR2 FQGNSA. The CDR3 spells CASSLDSSTGELFF. The CDR3 coding sequence is TGTGCCAGCAGCTTGGACAGTAGCACCGGGGAGCTGTTTTTT.

V and J are TRBV28 and TRBJ1-2; D remains unclear. Trimming cost V 5 bases and J 5 bases, with 9 bases left between them. Germline values: CDR1 MDHEN, CDR2 SYDVKM. This CDR3 has 12 amino acids. The CDR3 DNA is TGTGCCAGCAGTCGTGGGGAGTATGGCTACACCTTC. This sequence encodes CASSRGEYGYTF.

The CDR3 DNA reads TGTGCCAGCAGCACGCAACAGGGCGAGCAGTACTTC. This encodes CASSTQQGEQYF. The chain carries TRBV7-9 and TRBJ2-7; TRBD1 might be the D (6 bases). V was clipped by 5 bases and J by 6 bases, with 11 bases between them. Germline CDR1 reads SEHNR; CDR2 reads FQNEAQ (reference sequence). This CDR3 has 12 residues.

V gene TRBV5-1 combines with J gene TRBJ2-5; 8 nucleotides align to TRBD1. The CDR3 is 16 amino acids. Germline assignment: CDR1 SGHRS and CDR2 YFSETQ. V trimming: 0 bases; J trimming: 1 base; junction bases outside the gene matches: 5. The chain's CDR3 is CASSLGGDRGQETQYF. The DNA of the CDR3 is TGCGCCAGCAGCTTGGGGGGCGACAGGGGCCAAGAGACCCAGTACTTC.